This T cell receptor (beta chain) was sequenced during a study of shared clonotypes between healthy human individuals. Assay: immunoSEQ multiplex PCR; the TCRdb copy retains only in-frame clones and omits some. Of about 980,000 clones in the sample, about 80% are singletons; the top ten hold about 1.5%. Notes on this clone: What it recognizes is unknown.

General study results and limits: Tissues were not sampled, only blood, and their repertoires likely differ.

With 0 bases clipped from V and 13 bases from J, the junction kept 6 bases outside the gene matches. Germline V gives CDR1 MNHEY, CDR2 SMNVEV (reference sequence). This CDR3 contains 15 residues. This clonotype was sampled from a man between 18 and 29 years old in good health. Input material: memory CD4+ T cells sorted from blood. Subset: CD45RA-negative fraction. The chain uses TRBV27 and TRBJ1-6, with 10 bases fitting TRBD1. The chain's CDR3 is CASSLSGTGEFPLHF. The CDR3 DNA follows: TGTGCCAGCAGTTTATCGGGGACAGGGGAGTTCCCCCTCCACTTT.